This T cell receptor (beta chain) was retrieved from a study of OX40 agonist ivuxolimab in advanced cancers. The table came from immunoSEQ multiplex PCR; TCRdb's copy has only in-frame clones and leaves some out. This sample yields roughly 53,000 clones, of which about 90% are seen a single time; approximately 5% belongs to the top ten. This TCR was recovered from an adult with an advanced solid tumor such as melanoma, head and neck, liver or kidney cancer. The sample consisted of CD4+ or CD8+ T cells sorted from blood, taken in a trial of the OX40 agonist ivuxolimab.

Here the CDR3 DNA reads TGTGCCAGCAGTGACAGATGGCTAGATCAGCCCCAGCATTTT. Its translation: CASSDRWLDQPQHF. The V call is TRBV27, the J call TRBJ1-5; the D gene is possibly TRBD1 (5 bases). Trimming shortened V by 5 bases and J by 5 bases, and 13 bases separated the two germline ends. The CDR3 covers 14 residues. Germline CDR1 is MNHEY and CDR2 is SMNVEV (reference sequence).